A single sample gave rise to the 11 T cell receptor beta chains below, sequenced in a study of blood T cells in healthy people across ages. The use of a sample-barcoded 5' primer and a J-beta primer mix characterized a second PCR of about 7 to 12 cycles. In TCRdb, the 5' RACE reads were re-called with MiXCR into one record per CDR3 protein. Altogether roughly 1,100,000 distinct CDR3 sequences are present, about 23% being singletons, with the ten largest covering 0.65% to 0.75%. The sample was also reused in another study, on T cells of mothers and their children.

The sample was blood. The receptors were gathered from a girl under 10 years old in good health.

The chain carries TRBV4-3 and TRBJ2-5; D may be TRBD2 (5 bases). V shed 4 bases and J shed 5 bases, with 20 bases lying between them. Germline values: CDR1 LGHNA, CDR2 YSLEER. The CDR3 runs to 16 residues. The chain's CDR3 is CASSPHSGRTGETQYF. The DNA of the CDR3 is TGCGCCAGCAGCCCTCATTCGGGCAGGACGGGGGAGACCCAGTACTTC.

This clonotype appeared many times. The V gene is TRBV4-2, the J gene TRBJ2-6, with 7 bases aligning to TRBD2. There are 16 residues in the CDR3. Germline CDR1 LGHNA, CDR2 YNFKEQ. The J segment lost 0 bases and the V segment lost 1 base, leaving 0 bases of the junction unmatched. Here the CDR3 reads CASSQASGSGANVLTF. The CDR3 bases are TGTGCCAGCAGCCAAGCTAGCGGCTCTGGGGCCAACGTCCTGACTTTC.

The rearrangement links TRBV5-6 to TRBJ2-3, with no clear D. CDR3 size: 14 residues. Germline CDR1 is SGHDT and CDR2 is YYEEEE. With 1 base removed from V and 2 bases from J, the gap between germline ends came to 8 bases. CDR3 in DNA: TGTGCCAGCAGCTTGCGACGGACCACAGATACGCAGTATTTT. This sequence encodes CASSLRRTTDTQYF. Filled out from reference TRBV5-6 and TRBJ2-3, the complete variable domain reads DAGVTQSPTHLIKTRGQQVTLRCSPKSGHDTVSWYQQALGQGPQFIFQYYEEEERQRGNFPDRFSGHQFPNYSSELNVNALLLGDSALYLCASSLRRTTDTQYFGPGTRLTVL.

The rearrangement links TRBV12-3 or TRBV12-4 to TRBJ1-3; no clear D gene. The CDR3 length is 16 residues. Trimming left V 6 bases short and J 0 bases short, with 15 bases between. The CDR3 spells CASSLDGLSSGNTIYF. As DNA, the CDR3 is TGTGCCAGCAGCTTGGACGGCTTAAGCTCTGGAAACACCATATATTTT.

The genes are TRBV6-1 and TRBJ1-2; D not resolved. The CDR3 has 19 residues. Germline values: CDR1 MNHNS, CDR2 SASEGT. V shed 4 bases and J shed 0 bases, with 24 bases lying between them. The CDR3 region is CASSAPLGWEASANYGYTF. The CDR3 DNA reads as TGTGCCAGCAGTGCCCCCCTGGGTTGGGAGGCCAGCGCTAACTATGGCTACACCTTC.

J is TRBJ1-4 and V is TRBV7-2; D is perhaps TRBD1 (5 bases). Germline V gene lookup returns CDR1 SGHTA and CDR2 FQGNSA. The CDR3 length is 15 residues. Trimming stripped 1 base from V and 7 bases from J, with 13 bases between. The CDR3 coding sequence is TGTGCCAGCAGCTTAGGAGGAGGGGTGGGTGAAAAACTGTTTTTT. This encodes CASSLGGGVGEKLFF.

This clonotype was counted at least ten times. The chain links TRBV4-3 to TRBJ2-7, with D tentatively TRBD1 (6 bases). This CDR3 has 14 amino acids. The V gene's germline CDR1 is LGHNA and CDR2 YSLEER. V lost 1 base, J lost 3 bases, and 10 bases lay in between. CDR3 coding DNA: TGCGCCAGCAGCCAAGCTACAGGGCGCTACGAGCAGTACTTC. This translates into CASSQATGRYEQYF.

The rearrangement uses TRBV4-1 and TRBJ1-6, with unresolved D. The germline V gene encodes CDR1 MGHRA and CDR2 YSYEKL. The CDR3 is 13 residues long. V gave up 2 bases and J gave up 10 bases, with 9 bases separating them. CDR3 protein: CASSQSPSSPLHF. The CDR3 bases are TGCGCCAGCAGCCAATCTCCCAGCTCACCCCTCCACTTT.

The chain links TRBV7-9 to TRBJ1-2; D remains ambiguous. V lost 2 bases, J lost 4 bases, and 14 bases lay in between. This CDR3 comprises 15 residues. Germline CDR1 and CDR2: SEHNR and FQNEAQ (reference sequence). CDR3 sequence: CASSLTDGGIYGYTF. The DNA for the CDR3 is TGTGCCAGCAGCTTAACCGACGGCGGGATCTATGGCTACACCTTC.

This clonotype occurred a few times. This chain uses TRBV4-3 with TRBJ2-2, with 8 bases that match TRBD1. Per the germline V gene, CDR1 is LGHNA and CDR2 is YSLEER. V shed 0 bases and J 5 bases; nucleotides not matched to a gene: 17. This CDR3 is built from 20 residues. Here the CDR3 DNA reads TGCGCCAGCAGCCAAGATGTCATGGGAAAAGGACAGGGTTGGACCGGGGAGCTGTTTTTT. Protein product: CASSQDVMGKGQGWTGELFF.

This clonotype was observed a handful of times. The V and J genes are TRBV7-2 and TRBJ2-1, with no clear D. V shed 6 bases and J shed 4 bases, with 10 bases lying between them. Per germline, CDR1 SGHTA and CDR2 FQGNSA. There are 13 residues in the CDR3. This CDR3 reads CASSSFTYNEQFF. The CDR3 coding sequence is TGTGCCAGCAGTTCCTTCACGTACAATGAGCAGTTCTTC.